What follows are 9 T cell receptor beta chains derived from one specimen sequenced in a study of cytomegalovirus exposure and HLA in healthy donors. Produced via immunoSEQ multiplex PCR; TCRdb's table is partial and in-frame only. The sample gives approximately 160,000 clones, roughly 83% of which show up once; roughly a tenth is in the top ten. The sequencing input was PBMCs. The receptors were sampled from a man younger than 45 in good health and CMV-seropositive.

The V and J genes are TRBV6-5 and TRBJ2-5; 9 nucleotides line up with TRBD2. This CDR3 has 15 residues. Trimming at V came to 2 bases and at J to 4 bases, leaving 5 bases not matched to a gene. CDR1 MNHEY and CDR2 SVGAGI come from the germline V gene. The CDR3 DNA is TGTGCCAGCAGTTACGTGACTAGCGGAGTAGAGACCCAGTACTTC. Its protein is CASSYVTSGVETQYF.

The chain has TRBV4-2 and TRBJ2-3; 7 bases align to TRBD2. From germline, CDR1 is LGHNA and CDR2 YNFKEQ. V was pared by 4 bases and J by 5 bases, with 15 bases of the junction left unmatched. The CDR3 covers 17 residues. This chain's CDR3 is CASSRSPLAGVGDTQYF. The CDR3 DNA reads TGTGCCAGCAGCCGCTCCCCACTTGCGGGAGTTGGAGATACGCAGTATTTT.

This sequence joins TRBV16 and TRBJ1-2; D gene uncertain. V was shortened by 4 bases and J by 5 bases, with 17 bases between the two germline ends. CDR1 KGHSY and CDR2 FQNENV come from the germline V gene. This CDR3 comprises 15 residues. The CDR3 sequence: CASSPRFNSLYGYTF. CDR3 nucleotide sequence: TGTGCCAGCAGCCCTCGATTTAACAGTCTATATGGCTACACCTTC.

The V gene is TRBV9, the J gene TRBJ1-1, with D maybe TRBD1 (5 bases). V lost 4 bases to trimming and J lost 4 bases, with 14 bases between them. Germline values: CDR1 SGDLS, CDR2 YYNGEE. The CDR3 consists of 14 residues. The CDR3 loop reads CASSPGGGSTEAFF. The CDR3 DNA follows: TGTGCCAGCAGCCCTGGGGGGGGGTCCACTGAAGCTTTCTTT. The full variable domain, rest sourced from reference TRBV9 and TRBJ1-1, is DSGVTQTPKHLITATGQRVTLRCSPRSGDLSVYWYQQSLDQGLQFLIQYYNGEERAKGNILERFSAQQFPDLHSELNLSSLELGDSALYFCASSPGGGSTEAFFGQGTRLTVV.

The rearrangement links TRBV21-1 to TRBJ2-3; the table's D gene call, TRBD1, was not cross checked with the DNA. TRBV21-1 is deemed a pseudogene. The CDR3 totals 15 residues. The CDR3 nucleotides are TGTGCCAGCAGGTTATCGGGACAGGGTGCAGATACGCAGTATTTT. It specifies CASRLSGQGADTQYF.

The chain couples TRBV5-6 to TRBJ2-5, with TRBD1 matching 8 bases. Trimming cost V 0 bases and J 4 bases; bases outside gene matches: 5. This CDR3 spans 15 amino acids. Germline lookup yields CDR1 SGHDT and CDR2 YYEEEE. The CDR3 region has the DNA TGTGCCAGCAGCTTGGCCCGGACAGGGCCAGAGACCCAGTACTTC. It is translated as CASSLARTGPETQYF.

The chain has TRBV28 and TRBJ2-5; TRBD1 is a possible D gene (5 bases). Germline V gene lookup returns CDR1 MDHEN and CDR2 SYDVKM. The CDR3 runs 14 residues. V shed 6 bases and J shed 3 bases, with 14 bases lying between them. The CDR3 spells CASSLQFREETQYF. For the CDR3, the DNA is TGTGCCAGCAGCCTACAATTCAGGGAAGAGACCCAGTACTTC.

The V call is TRBV2, the J call TRBJ2-2; 8 nucleotides agree with TRBD1. CDR1 is SNHLY, CDR2 FYNNEI, per germline. The CDR3 is made up of 16 amino acids. Trimming took 6 bases from V and 0 from J; bases not matched to a gene: 6. In DNA form, the CDR3 reads TGTGCCAGCAGCCAAAGGACAGGGTCGAACACCGGGGAGCTGTTTTTT. Translating it yields CASSQRTGSNTGELFF.

This clone was detected a few times. The V call is TRBV27, the J call TRBJ2-2, with 9 bases fitting TRBD2. The V gene end was trimmed by 1 base and the J gene end by 6 bases; junction bases not matched to a gene: 3. In germline, CDR1 is MNHEY, CDR2 SMNVEV (reference sequence). The CDR3 has 15 residues. The CDR3 nucleotides read TGTGCCAGCAGTTTATTCCGCGGGGGGGCCGGGGAGCTGTTTTTT. Its translation: CASSLFRGGAGELFF.